Below, 19 T cell receptor beta chains from the same sample are listed, as sequenced in a study of brain T cells in children with intractable seizures. TCRdb's copy holds only in-frame clones and misses some; the assay was immunoSEQ multiplex PCR. The table lists roughly 80,000 clones, about 92% of them singletons, with over 1.5% in the top ten. Sequencing was performed on peripheral blood, taken at surgery. Receptors were obtained from a boy younger than two with tuberous sclerosis and intractable seizures.

DNA of the CDR3: TGTGCCAGCAGCGCCGGGACAGGGGGATTTTACGAGCAGTACTTC. The encoded protein is CASSAGTGGFYEQYF. The chain combines TRBV7-3 with TRBJ2-7, with 11 bases matching TRBD1. The V gene's germline CDR1 is SGHTA and CDR2 FQGTGA. The CDR3 is made up of 15 amino acids. V shed 5 bases and J 4 bases; nucleotides not matched to a gene: 7.

As DNA, the CDR3 is TGTGCCAGCAGTCCTACTAGCGGGAGTTGGACCGGGGAGCTGTTTTTT. Translating gives CASSPTSGSWTGELFF. The chain uses TRBV25-1 and TRBJ2-2, with TRBD2 matching 11 bases. The CDR3 covers 16 residues. Trimming took 5 bases from V and 5 from J; bases not matched to a gene: 7. Germline V gene sequence: CDR1 MGHDK, CDR2 SYGVNS.

The chain combines TRBV27 with TRBJ2-1; D is unresolved. The V gene lost 2 bases and the J gene lost 0 bases, with 8 bases spanning the gap. This CDR3 comprises 15 residues. Looked up from germline, CDR1 is MNHEY and CDR2 is SMNVEV (reference sequence). CDR3 sequence reads: CASSLTKVSYNEQFF. CDR3 DNA sequence: TGTGCCAGCAGTTTAACTAAGGTCTCCTACAATGAGCAGTTCTTC.

The V and J genes are TRBV3-1 (or the pseudogene TRBV3-2) and TRBJ2-5; TRBD2 matches at 8 bases. The CDR3 runs to 15 residues. V shed 1 base and J 1 base; nucleotides not matched to a gene: 2. CDR1 LGHDT and CDR2 YNNKEL come from the germline V gene (reference sequence). CDR3: CASSQASGFQETQYF. Here the CDR3 DNA reads TGTGCCAGCAGCCAAGCTAGCGGGTTCCAAGAGACCCAGTACTTC.

This clone was recorded once. J is TRBJ1-4 and V is TRBV4-1, with unresolved D. Trimming took off 4 bases at V and 5 bases at J, with 11 bases between the two ends. In germline, CDR1 is MGHRA, CDR2 YSYEKL. This CDR3 has 14 amino acids. This CDR3 reads CASSPGYQNEKLFF. CDR3 nucleotide sequence: TGCGCCAGCAGCCCTGGATACCAAAATGAAAAACTGTTTTTT.

This clone came up a few times. The chain recombines TRBV5-6 with TRBJ1-5; no firm D call. The CDR3 extends over 15 amino acids. Germline V gene lookup returns CDR1 SGHDT and CDR2 YYEEEE. Trimming shortened V by 0 bases and J by 9 bases, and 16 bases separated the two germline ends. CDR3 protein: CASSLEGIRGGPQHF. Here the CDR3 DNA reads TGTGCCAGCAGCTTGGAAGGGATCCGGGGAGGGCCCCAGCATTTT. The entire variable domain, with the rest obtained from reference TRBV5-6 and TRBJ1-5, is as follows: DAGVTQSPTHLIKTRGQQVTLRCSPKSGHDTVSWYQQALGQGPQFIFQYYEEEERQRGNFPDRFSGHQFPNYSSELNVNALLLGDSALYLCASSLEGIRGGPQHFGDGTRLSIL.

The rearrangement uses TRBV4-1 and TRBJ2-1, with 10 bases lining up with TRBD2. Germline V gives CDR1 MGHRA, CDR2 YSYEKL. J lost 0 bases, V lost 1 base, and 6 bases had no gene match. The CDR3 runs 18 residues. The CDR3 loop reads CASSQASGGPSSYNEQFF. DNA for the CDR3: TGCGCCAGCAGCCAAGCTAGCGGGGGTCCATCCTCCTACAATGAGCAGTTCTTC.

The V and J genes are TRBV18 and TRBJ2-2; D is possibly TRBD1 (5 bases). CDR1 is KGHSH and CDR2 is LQKENI in the germline V gene. V shed 1 base and J shed 6 bases, with 18 bases lying between them. This CDR3 contains 17 residues. The DNA of the CDR3 is TGTGCCAGCTCACCACGCGGCCCAGGGATTGAAGCCGGGGAGCTGTTTTTT. Amino acids: CASSPRGPGIEAGELFF.

This chain uses TRBV20-1 with TRBJ2-7, with TRBD2 identical over 10 bases. The junction had 8 bases not matched to a gene; V was cut back by 3 bases and J by 0 bases. This CDR3 comprises 16 residues. CDR1 is DFQATT and CDR2 is SNEGSKA in the germline V gene (reference sequence). CDR3 sequence (DNA): TGCAGTGCTAGTGAAGCGACTAGCGGGTTCTCCTACGAGCAGTACTTC. Translating it yields CSASEATSGFSYEQYF.

This chain joins TRBV7-9 and TRBJ2-5; TRBD2 is a possible D gene (6 bases). Germline CDR1 SEHNR, CDR2 FQNEAQ (reference sequence). The V end was cut by 2 bases, the J end by 10 bases, with 17 bases between. The CDR3 spans 14 residues. The CDR3 region is CASSLSYGRGYQYF. The CDR3 region has the DNA TGTGCCAGCAGCTTATCTTATGGGCGGGGTTACCAGTACTTC.

This rearrangement joins TRBV5-6 to TRBJ2-3, with D possibly TRBD1 on 6 matching bases. Germline CDR1 reads SGHDT; CDR2 reads YYEEEE. V was clipped by 0 bases and J by 0 bases, with 8 bases between them. The CDR3 length is 15 residues. CDR3 loop: CASSLVGASTDTQYF. CDR3 nucleotide sequence: TGTGCCAGCAGCTTGGTGGGGGCTAGCACAGATACGCAGTATTTT.

The V gene is TRBV5-4, the J gene TRBJ2-1; 10 bases agree with TRBD2. V lost 2 bases to trimming and J lost 9 bases; unmatched junction nucleotides: 5. The CDR3 spans 14 residues. CDR1 SGHNT and CDR2 YYREEE come from the germline V gene (reference sequence). The CDR3 DNA reads TGTGCCAGCAGCTTACTAGCGGGAACGGGTGAGCAGTTCTTC. Translating it yields CASSLLAGTGEQFF.

J is TRBJ2-1 and V is TRBV4-1; D might be TRBD2 (6 bases). Trimming stripped 0 bases from V and 0 bases from J, with 6 bases between. The CDR3 spans 15 residues. Germline lookup yields CDR1 MGHRA and CDR2 YSYEKL. The CDR3 region is CASSQEGGSYNEQFF. In nucleotides, the CDR3 is TGCGCCAGCAGCCAAGAGGGGGGCTCCTACAATGAGCAGTTCTTC.

The gene calls are TRBV2 and TRBJ2-3; TRBD1 matches 7 bases. Trimming at V came to 7 bases and at J to 4 bases, leaving 11 bases not matched to a gene. The CDR3 spans 15 residues. CDR1 and CDR2 (germline): SNHLY, FYNNEI. CDR3 DNA sequence: TGTGCCAGCATCGAAGGTGGCCAGGGGGCAGATACGCAGTATTTT. Its translation is CASIEGGQGADTQYF.

The chain carries TRBV5-4 and TRBJ2-2; D possibly corresponds to TRBD2 (5 bases). The CDR3 contains 14 residues. In germline, CDR1 is SGHNT, CDR2 YYREEE (reference sequence). V lost 2 bases, J lost 0 bases, and 5 bases lay in between. In DNA, the CDR3 is TGTGCCAGCAGCTTTAGCGCGAACACCGGGGAGCTGTTTTTT. Translation gives CASSFSANTGELFF.

This rearrangement joins TRBV19 to TRBJ2-5, with a weak D call TRBD1 (6 bases). CDR1 LNHDA and CDR2 SQIVND come from the germline V gene (reference sequence). With 1 base removed from V and 2 bases from J, the gap between germline ends came to 17 bases. CDR3 length: 17 residues. In DNA, the CDR3 is TGTGCCAGTAGTATAGTTCCAATGGACAGAGGGCAAGAGACCCAGTACTTC. It translates to CASSIVPMDRGQETQYF.

The chain couples TRBV4-2 to TRBJ2-7, with 13 bases matching TRBD2. The germline CDR1 and CDR2 sequences are LGHNA and YNFKEQ. The CDR3 spans 16 residues. V trimming: 1 base; J trimming: 7 bases; junction bases outside the gene matches: 7. The CDR3 is CASSQGLAGGWGEQYF. The DNA for the CDR3 is TGTGCCAGCAGCCAAGGACTAGCGGGGGGATGGGGGGAGCAGTACTTC.

The V gene is TRBV2, the J gene TRBJ1-2; 7 nucleotides line up with TRBD1. CDR1 SNHLY and CDR2 FYNNEI come from the germline V gene. This CDR3 region has 17 residues. V shed 2 bases and J 2 bases; nucleotides not matched to a gene: 11. CDR3 amino acids: CASSERGDRVRNYGYTF. The CDR3 bases are TGTGCCAGCAGTGAAAGGGGAGACAGGGTGCGAAACTATGGCTACACCTTC.

This rearrangement joins TRBV12-3 or TRBV12-4 to TRBJ2-5; D is uncertain. The CDR3 has 12 amino acids. Trimming shortened V by 6 bases and J by 2 bases, and 7 bases separated the two germline ends. The CDR3 nucleotides read TGTGCCAGCAGCCTGTCTCAAGAGACCCAGTACTTC. It yields the protein CASSLSQETQYF.